These 23 T cell receptor beta chains originate from one sample sequenced in a study of blood T cell repertoires in COVID-19. TCRdb's table, derived via immunoSEQ multiplex PCR, lists solely in-frame clones and lacks some. The sample includes 350,000 to 550,000 clones, around 89% of them seen just once. The sample comprised peripheral blood. These receptor sequences come from a woman younger than 45 with acute or convalescent COVID-19.

The genes are TRBV6-5 and TRBJ1-5; D not resolved. V was shortened by 7 bases and J by 4 bases, with 17 bases between the two germline ends. Germline V gene lookup returns CDR1 MNHEY and CDR2 SVGAGI. The CDR3 has 15 amino acids. DNA for the CDR3: TGTGCCAGCACCTTCGGAACTAATAGTAATCAGCCCCAGCATTTT. Protein: CASTFGTNSNQPQHF.

The chain employs TRBV30 and TRBJ1-4; no clear D. V was clipped by 2 bases and J by 8 bases, with 15 bases between them. The CDR3 runs 14 residues. Germline CDR1 GTSNPN, CDR2 SVGIG (reference sequence). The CDR3 bases are TGTGCCTGGAGTCTTATGTCCCTACGGGAAAAACTGTTTTTT. Its protein product is CAWSLMSLREKLFF. Supplemented by reference TRBV30 and TRBJ1-4, the full variable domain reads SQTIHQWPATLVQPVGSPLSLECTVEGTSNPNLYWYRQAAGRGLQLLFYSVGIGQISSEVPQNLSASRPQDRQFILSSKKLLLSDSGFYLCAWSLMSLREKLFFGSGTQLSVL.

The chain has TRBV3-1 (or the pseudogene TRBV3-2) and TRBJ2-1; TRBD1 matches 8 bases. With 7 bases clipped from V and 4 bases from J, the junction kept 9 bases outside the gene matches. The CDR3 totals 15 residues. The V gene's germline CDR1 is LGHDT and CDR2 YNNKEL (reference sequence). CDR3 loop: CASTSTGAIYNEQFF. CDR3 nucleotide sequence: TGTGCCAGCACCTCGACAGGGGCGATTTACAATGAGCAGTTCTTC.

The chain is built from TRBV3-1 (or the pseudogene TRBV3-2) and TRBJ2-5, with 13 bases identical to TRBD2. Trimming took 5 bases from V and 5 from J; bases not matched to a gene: 17. The CDR3 contains 19 residues. From germline, CDR1 is LGHDT and CDR2 YNNKEL (reference sequence). CDR3 amino acids: CASSFTMVGTSGDRETQYF. CDR3 sequence (DNA): TGTGCCAGCAGCTTCACTATGGTCGGGACTAGCGGGGATCGGGAGACCCAGTACTTC.

This rearrangement joins TRBV14 to TRBJ2-1, with no clear D. V was cut by 3 bases and J by 0 bases, with 9 bases left in between. Germline V gene data show CDR1 as SGHDN and CDR2 as FVKESK. This CDR3 has 15 amino acids. CDR3 nucleotide sequence: TGTGCCAGCAGCCACAAGACGGGCTCCTACAATGAGCAGTTCTTC. This gives the protein CASSHKTGSYNEQFF.

The rearrangement links TRBV10-3 to TRBJ2-6; TRBD1 is a possible D gene (6 bases). Germline CDR1 is ENHRY and CDR2 is SYGVKD. V lost 5 bases to trimming and J lost 0 bases, with 14 bases between them. The CDR3 spans 17 residues. The CDR3 DNA reads as TGTGCCATCAGTCAGGGGCAGGGGTTCTCTGGGGCCAACGTCCTGACTTTC. This codes for CAISQGQGFSGANVLTF.

The V call is TRBV6-5, the J call TRBJ1-1; 11 bases fit TRBD1. Germline assignment: CDR1 MNHEY and CDR2 SVGAGI. The CDR3 spans 15 residues. V lost 6 bases, J lost 5 bases, and 8 bases stayed unmatched. CDR3 nucleotides: TGTGCCAGCAGAATTCGCCGGGACAGGGGGACTGAAGCTTTCTTT. Amino acids: CASRIRRDRGTEAFF.

The chain joins TRBV7-2 to TRBJ1-1; weak D call: TRBD1 (6 bases). This CDR3 has 17 residues. Germline CDR1 reads SGHTA; CDR2 reads FQGNSA. The V end lost 2 bases, the J end lost 5 bases, and 21 bases lay between the germline ends. Written as DNA, the CDR3 is TGTGCCAGCAGCTTACGAAACTTAAGGGACAAGAATACTGAAGCTTTCTTT. This encodes CASSLRNLRDKNTEAFF.

V usage is TRBV7-9 and J usage is TRBJ2-3; TRBD1 might be the D (5 bases). The germline V gene encodes CDR1 SEHNR and CDR2 FQNEAQ (reference sequence). The CDR3 is 16 residues long. V dropped 0 bases and J dropped 0 bases, with 10 bases sitting between them. CDR3 residues: CASSLARKGSTDTQYF. CDR3 DNA sequence: TGTGCCAGCAGCTTAGCGCGGAAGGGGAGCACAGATACGCAGTATTTT.

This clone was observed a few times. The rearrangement joins TRBV7-9 to TRBJ2-2, with D unclear. The CDR3 length is 13 residues. The germline gives CDR1 SEHNR, CDR2 FQNEAQ (reference sequence). V lost 8 bases and J lost 1, with 8 bases in between. CDR3 in amino acids: CASLPVNTGELFF. DNA for the CDR3: TGTGCCAGCTTGCCGGTGAACACCGGGGAGCTGTTTTTT.

This chain connects TRBV5-8 to TRBJ2-7; TRBD2 is a possible D gene (6 bases). The CDR3 totals 18 residues. Germline V gene lookup returns CDR1 SGHTS and CDR2 YDEGEE. V shed 0 bases and J shed 2 bases, with 21 bases lying between them. This CDR3 is CASSLAWGEEKAAYEQYF. The CDR3 DNA follows: TGTGCCAGCAGCTTGGCCTGGGGGGAGGAAAAGGCAGCCTACGAGCAGTACTTC.

The chain couples TRBV10-1 to TRBJ1-1; TRBD1 aligns across 9 bases. Germline V gene data show CDR1 as WNHNN and CDR2 as SYGVQD (reference sequence). The J segment lost 10 bases and the V segment lost 6 bases, leaving 15 bases of the junction unmatched. CDR3 length: 15 residues. CDR3 nucleotide sequence: TGCGCCAGCAGCTTGGGACAGGGTCGTTTTAGTAGAGCTTTCTTT. It specifies CASSLGQGRFSRAFF.

The chain couples TRBV6-5 to TRBJ1-1; D may be TRBD1 (6 bases). V was clipped by 4 bases and J by 3 bases, with 18 bases between them. CDR3 length: 16 residues. Germline CDR1 is MNHEY and CDR2 is SVGAGI. The CDR3 here is CASSFKMTGTDTEAFF. The CDR3 DNA sequence: TGTGCCAGCAGTTTTAAAATGACAGGTACGGACACTGAAGCTTTCTTT.

DNA of the CDR3: TGTGCCAGTAGTATCGGTAGCAATGAGCAGTTCTTC. Translation: CASSIGSNEQFF. V and J are TRBV19 and TRBJ2-1; D remains unclear. Germline V gene data show CDR1 as LNHDA and CDR2 as SQIVND (reference sequence). This CDR3 has 12 amino acids. Trimming stripped 3 bases from V and 6 bases from J, with 6 bases between.

The V call is TRBV4-1, the J call TRBJ1-5; 7 bases match TRBD1. The junction had 7 bases not matched to a gene; V was cut back by 2 bases and J by 0 bases. CDR1 is MGHRA and CDR2 is YSYEKL in the germline V gene. The CDR3 extends over 17 amino acids. In DNA form, the CDR3 reads TGCGCCAGCAGCCAAAGCACGGGACAGCATAGCAATCAGCCCCAGCATTTT. This codes for CASSQSTGQHSNQPQHF.

V is TRBV27 and J is TRBJ1-2, with D perhaps TRBD1 (5 bases). The CDR3 totals 13 residues. Trimming removed 3 bases at V and 4 bases at J, with 9 bases between. CDR1 is MNHEY and CDR2 is SMNVEV in the germline V gene (reference sequence). In DNA, the CDR3 is TGTGCCAGCAGTTTGGGGCCTCCCTATGGCTACACCTTC. The encoded protein is CASSLGPPYGYTF.

The chain employs TRBV6-4 and TRBJ1-5, with D tentatively TRBD1 (6 bases). V shed 7 bases and J shed 0 bases, with 13 bases lying between them. Germline V gives CDR1 MRHNA, CDR2 SNTAGT. The CDR3 is made up of 15 amino acids. Here the CDR3 DNA reads TGTGCCAGCACCTTCGGACAGCTTAGCAATCAGCCCCAGCATTTT. Translated: CASTFGQLSNQPQHF.

The table lists this clone with a few counts. The chain carries TRBV6-1 and TRBJ2-7; D not certain. V was trimmed by 3 bases and J by 0 bases, leaving 12 bases between them. The CDR3 spans 15 residues. Germline assignment: CDR1 MNHNS and CDR2 SASEGT. The CDR3 sequence: CASSDRSRGSYEQYF. The CDR3 DNA is TGTGCCAGCAGTGATCGGTCCAGAGGCTCCTACGAGCAGTACTTC.

The V call is TRBV28, the J call TRBJ1-2; D gene unclear. V was trimmed by 5 bases and J by 2 bases, leaving 6 bases between them. The CDR3 spans 12 residues. CDR1 MDHEN and CDR2 SYDVKM come from the germline V gene. The CDR3 coding sequence is TGTGCCAGCAGTGGAGCCAACTATGGCTACACCTTC. Translating it yields CASSGANYGYTF.

This chain links TRBV6-5 with TRBJ1-4; D call uncertain. Germline values: CDR1 MNHEY, CDR2 SVGAGI. V lost 3 bases, J lost 8 bases, and 10 bases lay in between. This CDR3 is 13 amino acids long. CDR3 residues: CASSYEPGEKLFF. CDR3 DNA sequence: TGTGCCAGCAGTTATGAGCCGGGGGAAAAACTGTTTTTT.

This chain uses TRBV5-1 with TRBJ2-3; TRBD2 matches 10 bases. CDR3 length equals 13 residues. J was trimmed by 1 base and V by 7 bases; bases with no gene match: 0. Germline-derived CDR1 and CDR2 are SGHRS and YFSETQ. CDR3 bases: TGCGCCAGCCTAGCGGGAGGCACAGATACGCAGTATTTT. This gives the protein CASLAGGTDTQYF.

The J gene is TRBJ1-2, the V gene TRBV6-5; TRBD1 agrees at 7 bases. The length of the CDR3 is 13 residues. Unmatched junction bases numbered 3, after V lost 0 bases and J lost 8 bases. Per germline, CDR1 MNHEY and CDR2 SVGAGI. DNA of the CDR3: TGTGCCAGCAGTTACTCGGGACAGTTAGGCTACACCTTC. Translating gives CASSYSGQLGYTF.

CDR3 loop: CAWRRVAYNEQFF. The CDR3 nucleotides are TGTGCCTGGAGGAGGGTTGCCTACAATGAGCAGTTCTTC. The chain carries TRBV30 and TRBJ2-1, with a possible D match to TRBD2 (5 bases). The V gene's germline CDR1 is GTSNPN and CDR2 SVGIG (reference sequence). The V end lost 3 bases, the J end lost 2 bases, and 8 bases lay between the germline ends. The CDR3 consists of 13 residues. Full variable domain (outside the CDR3, taken from reference TRBV30 and TRBJ2-1): SQTIHQWPATLVQPVGSPLSLECTVEGTSNPNLYWYRQAAGRGLQLLFYSVGIGQISSEVPQNLSASRPQDRQFILSSKKLLLSDSGFYLCAWRRVAYNEQFFGPGTRLTVL.